These T cell receptor beta chains were read from a single sample in a study of T cell changes during pregnancy in multiple sclerosis. Some clones are missing from TCRdb's copy, which holds only in-frame ones; the method was immunoSEQ multiplex PCR. The table records tens of thousands of clones, roughly 91% of them present only once. Sequencing used peripheral blood, obtained after pregnancy. These receptors came from a female donor in good health, enrolled as a control in a pregnancy study. Both conserved end residues are part of each CDR3. The size of a clone is reported for some rows only, either as once, few or many, or as a class for expanded clones.

clone size: .; V gene: TRBV11-2; CDR3 protein: CASSLDATRFLNTEAFF
clone size: .; V gene: TRBV30; CDR3 protein: CAWTPGGHGYTF
clone size: .; V gene: TRBV12-5; CDR3 protein: CASGSGQTIDTDTQYF
clone size: .; V gene: TRBV7-2; CDR3 protein: CASSFQEISTGELFF
clone size: .; V gene: TRBV30; CDR3 protein: CAWSATITSQPQHF
clone size: .; V gene: TRBV11-2; CDR3 protein: CASSLFGSVAKNIQYF
clone size: .; V gene: TRBV7-2; CDR3 protein: CASSPPGTRSSREQYF
clone size: .; V gene: TRBV7-6; CDR3 protein: CASSLEDNLYEQYF
clone size: .; V gene: TRBV13; CDR3 protein: CASSYGTGYSGRLAPLHF
clone size: .; V gene: TRBV5-6; CDR3 protein: CASSYGSGNQPQHF
clone size: .; V gene: TRBV9; CDR3 protein: CASSPRQGSTYEQYF
clone size: .; V gene: TRBV4-3; CDR3 protein: CASSQQVRETQYF
clone size: few; V gene: TRBV5-5; CDR3 protein: CASSLRGTGSWNEQFF
clone size: once; V gene: TRBV10-3; CDR3 protein: CAISVEAYEQYF
clone size: .; V gene: TRBV21-1; CDR3 protein: CASSKKRLDNEQFF
clone size: .; V gene: TRBV5-5; CDR3 protein: CASSRTGDASTDTQYF
clone size: .; V gene: TRBV6-1; CDR3 protein: CASSDTGKGVVEQYF
clone size: .; V gene: TRBV6-5; CDR3 protein: CASSYSVGVGEKLFF
clone size: .; V gene: TRBV7-2; CDR3 protein: CASGVPQGSAEQFF
clone size: .; V gene: TRBV7-8; CDR3 protein: CASSLVGRGRGNQPQHF
clone size: .; V gene: TRBV19; CDR3 protein: CASCQTGGGTEAFF
clone size: .; V gene: TRBV6-5; CDR3 protein: CASSRLAGFNEQFF
clone size: .; V gene: TRBV6-5; CDR3 protein: CASSIGLGNQPQHF
clone size: .; V gene: TRBV14; CDR3 protein: CASSQDPAGYGYTF
clone size: .; V gene: TRBV7-2; CDR3 protein: CASSRTSGETDTQYF
clone size: .; V gene: TRBV5-8; CDR3 protein: CASSLVGGIGNQPQHF
clone size: .; V gene: TRBV29-1; CDR3 protein: CSVRRGSPTDTQYF
clone size: .; V gene: TRBV2; CDR3 protein: CASIGLAETYEQYF
clone size: .; V gene: TRBV27; CDR3 protein: CASGDRSYNSPLHF
clone size: .; V gene: TRBV7-2; CDR3 protein: CASSLPPGLAGTDTQYF
clone size: .; V gene: TRBV11-3; CDR3 protein: CASSLIFRGSDSNQPQHF
clone size: .; V gene: TRBV18; CDR3 protein: CASSPAGHPQKQFF
clone size: .; V gene: TRBV30; CDR3 protein: CAWSVGPGGLDTDTQYF
clone size: few; V gene: TRBV10-3; CDR3 protein: CAISGTGVSNQPQHF
clone size: .; V gene: TRBV30; CDR3 protein: CASTRKGSSYNSPLHF
clone size: .; V gene: TRBV10-3; CDR3 protein: CAISDAGEETQYF
clone size: once; V gene: TRBV9; CDR3 protein: CASSVGAALNENYGYTF
clone size: .; V gene: TRBV5-5; CDR3 protein: CASSPPGGRSGNTIYF
clone size: .; V gene: TRBV6-5; CDR3 protein: CASREQRSPLHF
clone size: .; V gene: TRBV19; CDR3 protein: CASSIRGRGPYEQYF
clone size: .; V gene: TRBV5-6; CDR3 protein: CASSLVGANVLTF
clone size: .; V gene: TRBV4-3; CDR3 protein: CASSQDRHGGGNTIYF
clone size: .; V gene: TRBV19; CDR3 protein: CASTNGRTQTYGYTF
clone size: .; V gene: TRBV7-2; CDR3 protein: CASSTFVLAGGNNEQFF
clone size: .; V gene: TRBV5-1; CDR3 protein: CASSTYEMNTEAFF
clone size: .; V gene: TRBV19; CDR3 protein: CASSSLRGQGADQPQHF
clone size: .; V gene: TRBV7-6; CDR3 protein: CASSLALAGPGHEQYF
clone size: .; V gene: TRBV5-8; CDR3 protein: CASSSGQVFTDTQYF
clone size: .; V gene: TRBV18; CDR3 protein: CASSPRTENTEAFF
clone size: few; V gene: TRBV6-6; CDR3 protein: CASTRQGSGNTIYF
clone size: .; V gene: TRBV5-6; CDR3 protein: CASSPVGGATEAFF
clone size: .; V gene: TRBV5-6; CDR3 protein: CASSDETGTVYGYTF
clone size: .; V gene: TRBV7-2; CDR3 protein: CASSLAGTGVKGYTF